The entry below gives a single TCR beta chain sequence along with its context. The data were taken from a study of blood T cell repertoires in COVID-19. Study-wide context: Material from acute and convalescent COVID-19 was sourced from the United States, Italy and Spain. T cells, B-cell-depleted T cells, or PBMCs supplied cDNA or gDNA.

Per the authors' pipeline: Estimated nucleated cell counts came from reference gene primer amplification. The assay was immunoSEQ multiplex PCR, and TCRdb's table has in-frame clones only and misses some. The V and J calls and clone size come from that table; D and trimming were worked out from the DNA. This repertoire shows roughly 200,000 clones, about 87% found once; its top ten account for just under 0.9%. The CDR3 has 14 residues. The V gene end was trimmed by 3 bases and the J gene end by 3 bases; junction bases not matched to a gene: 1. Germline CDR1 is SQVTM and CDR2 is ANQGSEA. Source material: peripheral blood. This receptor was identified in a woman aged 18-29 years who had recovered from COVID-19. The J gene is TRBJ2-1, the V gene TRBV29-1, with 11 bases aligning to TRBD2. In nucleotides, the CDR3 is TGCAGCGTTGACCTAGCGGGGGGCTACAATGAGCAGTTCTTC. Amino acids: CSVDLAGGYNEQFF.